The entry that follows covers one T cell receptor (beta chain) sequence. Original handling: From reference gene primer amplification, estimates of nucleated cell counts were derived. Data came from immunoSEQ multiplex PCR; TCRdb stores just in-frame clones and leaves some out. The D gene and trimming were derived from the DNA, and the V and J assignments and clone size from that table. The sample holds approximately 220,000 clones, approximately 86% seen once. The data were obtained in a study of blood T cell repertoires in COVID-19. The wider study: Material from acute and convalescent COVID-19 was sourced from the United States, Italy and Spain.

Those who participated ranged in age from about 18 to 89 years and resided in about two dozen US areas. Material: PBMCs or T cells enriched from blood (not recorded which). This sequence originates from a woman aged 25 to 39 who had been exposed to COVID-19.

CDR3 in amino acids: CASSSTLETDTQYF. The CDR3 DNA reads TGTGCCAGCAGCTCAACGTTGGAGACAGATACGCAGTATTTT. This chain links TRBV11-3 with TRBJ2-3; D call uncertain. The V gene's germline CDR1 is SGHNT and CDR2 YENEEA. The V end was cut by 4 bases, the J end by 3 bases, with 11 bases between. The CDR3 is 14 residues long.